Below, 17 T cell receptor beta chains from the same sample are listed, as sequenced in a study of identical twins. Each CDR3 protein gets one entry after TCRdb re-called the 5' RACE reads with MiXCR. This table has 1,800,000 or so distinct CDR3 sequences, 32% appearing once. Source material: cord blood. The receptors come from a newborn girl in good health.

This clonotype was detected only a few times. The chain carries TRBV21-1 and TRBJ2-4; the table's D call of TRBD1 was not tested on the DNA. TRBV21-1 is reported as a pseudogene. The CDR3 sequence is 15 residues long. The CDR3 sequence is CASRRLAGSLNIQYF. As DNA, the CDR3 is TGTGCCAGCCGAAGACTTGCCGGGTCGCTAAACATTCAGTACTTC.

The rearrangement links TRBV12-3 or TRBV12-4 to TRBJ1-2; no definite D call. The CDR3 extends over 18 amino acids. V was cut by 3 bases and J by 3 bases, with 23 bases left in between. The CDR3 spells CASSFGRRWEGLDYGYTF. CDR3 nucleotides: TGTGCCAGCAGTTTTGGGCGCCGTTGGGAGGGCCTGGACTATGGCTACACCTTC.

In its sample, this clonotype was seen a few times. The rearrangement links TRBV2 to TRBJ1-2; tentative D call: TRBD1 (6 bases). V was pared by 0 bases and J by 8 bases, with 13 bases between. This CDR3 contains 14 residues. Germline V gene sequence: CDR1 SNHLY, CDR2 FYNNEI. The CDR3 coding sequence is TGTGCCAGCAGTGAAGCGCTTTATAGGGGGGGCTACACCTTC. Translation: CASSEALYRGGYTF.

This clonotype has just a few counts. This rearrangement joins TRBV29-1 to TRBJ2-7; maybe TRBD2 (5 bases). In germline, CDR1 is SQVTM, CDR2 ANQGSEA. The CDR3 is 17 amino acids. Trimming took off 7 bases at V and 0 bases at J, with 25 bases between the two ends. CDR3 coding DNA: TGCAGCGGCGGGCCCTTGCGCGAGGCTACACTCTCCTACGAGCAGTACTTC. Amino acid sequence: CSGGPLREATLSYEQYF.

In regard to this clonotype: Being one base from a much bigger clone, this may be a read error. No conserved phenylalanine or tryptophan is present at the end of the CDR3, so a read error is the likely explanation. The chain is built from TRBV28 and TRBJ2-1, with D perhaps matching TRBD1 or TRBD2 (5 bases each). V was trimmed by 8 bases and J by 10 bases, leaving 18 bases between them. In germline, CDR1 is MDHEN, CDR2 SYDVKM. This CDR3 is 13 amino acids long. Here the CDR3 DNA reads TGTGCCAGCCTTCCGGGACGAGAAATGGAGCAGTTCTCC. Translated: CASLPGREMEQFS.

The sample holds many counts of this clonotype. V and J are TRBV5-1 and TRBJ2-3, with D unclear. Germline CDR1 and CDR2: SGHRS and YFSETQ. The CDR3 runs to 15 residues. V gave up 0 bases and J gave up 3 bases, with 11 bases separating them. In DNA, the CDR3 is TGCGCCAGCAGCTTGGGGCCCCAAGGGACAGATACGCAGTATTTT. This encodes CASSLGPQGTDTQYF.

The J gene is TRBJ2-3, the V gene TRBV11-2; 8 bases match TRBD1. The germline V gene encodes CDR1 SGHAT and CDR2 FQNNGV. The V segment lost 5 bases and the J segment 1 base; nucleotides outside the gene matches: 5. The CDR3 is 15 amino acids. The DNA for the CDR3 is TGTGCCAGCAGCGTCCAGGGGGCACGCACAGATACGCAGTATTTT. This sequence encodes CASSVQGARTDTQYF. The full variable domain, in which reference TRBV11-2 and TRBJ2-3 provide the parts outside the CDR3, is EAGVAQSPRYKIIEKRQSVAFWCNPISGHATLYWYQQILGQGPKLLIQFQNNGVVDDSQLPKDRFSAERLKGVDSTLKIQPAKLEDSAVYLCASSVQGARTDTQYFGPGTRLTVL.

The chain uses TRBV10-3 and TRBJ2-1; D is unresolved. V lost 0 bases, J lost 4 bases, and 7 bases lay in between. Germline lookup yields CDR1 ENHRY and CDR2 SYGVKD. The CDR3 is made up of 14 amino acids. CDR3 nucleotides: TGTGCCATCAGTGAGTCTGTCAGTTACAATGAGCAGTTCTTC. Translating gives CAISESVSYNEQFF.

At least ten counts were recorded for this clonotype. This rearrangement joins TRBV13 to TRBJ2-5; 8 bases are shared with TRBD1. This CDR3 contains 13 residues. The trim removed 4 bases at V and 5 bases at J, leaving 3 bases unmatched. CDR1 and CDR2 (germline): PRHDT, FYEKMQ (reference sequence). The DNA for the CDR3 is TGTGCCAGCAGCTCGGACAGGGAGGAGACCCAGTACTTC. Its protein product is CASSSDREETQYF.

V is TRBV20-1 and J is TRBJ2-3; D is ambiguous. Trimming pared 1 base from V and 2 bases from J, leaving 10 bases between. This CDR3 has 14 residues. The germline V gene has CDR1 DFQATT and CDR2 SNEGSKA (reference sequence). The CDR3 region is CSARVRRTTDTQYF. As DNA, the CDR3 is TGCAGTGCTAGAGTCAGGAGAACCACAGATACGCAGTATTTT.

Turning to this clonotype: Mismatch with germline at one junction end may stem from a read error. V gene TRBV3-1 combines with J gene TRBJ2-4, with 10 bases that match TRBD2. The CDR3 consists of 15 residues. Germline V lookup: CDR1 LGHDT, CDR2 YNNKEL (reference sequence). This chain's CDR3 is CASSQGTSGENMQYF. The CDR3 DNA reads TGTGCCAGCAGCCAAGGGACTAGCGGTGAAAACATGCAGTACTTC.

The chain links TRBV12-3 or TRBV12-4 to TRBJ1-1, with 10 nucleotides matching TRBD1. The length of the CDR3 is 16 residues. Trimming removed 6 bases from V and 11 bases from J; junction bases left unmatched: 18. The CDR3 bases are TGTGCCAGCAGCAGATCGGGACAGGGGCGACTAGGTATGGCTTTCTTT. Its protein is CASSRSGQGRLGMAFF.

The chain couples TRBV5-1 to TRBJ2-7; D remains unclear. This CDR3 has 15 residues. V shed 4 bases and J shed 5 bases, with 19 bases lying between them. Germline loops: CDR1 SGHRS, CDR2 YFSETQ. The CDR3 here is CASSATWQRINEQYF. The CDR3 DNA reads as TGCGCCAGCAGCGCGACCTGGCAGAGAATTAACGAGCAGTACTTC.

This clonotype was counted ten times or more. This rearrangement joins TRBV29-1 to TRBJ2-7; 9 nucleotides match TRBD2. V was pared by 4 bases and J by 2 bases, with 3 bases of the junction left unmatched. The CDR3 runs to 13 residues. Germline assignment: CDR1 SQVTM and CDR2 ANQGSEA. CDR3: CSVGLAAAYEQYF. CDR3 sequence (DNA): TGCAGCGTTGGACTAGCGGCCGCCTACGAGCAGTACTTC.

This clonotype has only a few counts. The genes are TRBV11-2 and TRBJ2-3; 7 positions agree with TRBD2. The junction had 8 bases not matched to a gene; V was cut back by 5 bases and J by 0 bases. Germline CDR1 reads SGHAT; CDR2 reads FQNNGV. The CDR3 spans 16 residues. This CDR3 is CASSLRTRSSTDTQYF. The DNA for the CDR3 is TGTGCCAGCAGCCTACGGACTAGGTCTAGCACAGATACGCAGTATTTT.

The V gene is TRBV5-1, the J gene TRBJ1-2; D gene unclear. This CDR3 comprises 14 residues. The V gene's germline CDR1 is SGHRS and CDR2 YFSETQ. Trimming removed 0 bases from V and 5 bases from J, with 11 bases in between. The CDR3 here is CASSLDSRSYGYTF. The DNA for the CDR3 is TGCGCCAGCAGCTTGGACAGCCGTTCGTATGGCTACACCTTC.

This chain links TRBV20-1 with TRBJ2-1; a possible D gene is TRBD2 (5 bases). The germline gives CDR1 DFQATT, CDR2 SNEGSKA (reference sequence). The CDR3 runs to 15 residues. The V and J ends lost 1 base and 4 bases respectively, with 14 bases between them. CDR3 in amino acids: CSARGPRAAYNEQFF. The CDR3 DNA follows: TGCAGTGCTAGAGGGCCGAGGGCCGCGTACAATGAGCAGTTCTTC.